This TCR beta chain appears in the sequencing data of a study of T cells in tumors after PD-1 blockade. Overall study: During anti-PD-1 treatment, some patients continued daily vismodegib 150 mg.

Assay used: immunoSEQ multiplex PCR; TCRdb lists only in-frame clones, some missing. The data show roughly 33,000 clones, more than 70% seen once. V was trimmed by 5 bases and J by 7 bases, leaving 15 bases between them. The V gene's germline CDR1 is SGHNT and CDR2 YENEEA. This CDR3 region has 13 residues. This receptor was identified in a human donor with basal cell carcinoma. The chain couples TRBV11-3 to TRBJ2-7; D may be TRBD1 or TRBD2 (5 bases each). The sample in question was PBMCs, obtained before anti-PD-1 treatment. CDR3 DNA: TGTGCCAGCAGCCCGAGCCGGGACCGAGAGCAGTACTTC. Translating gives CASSPSRDREQYF.